The clone carrying this T cell receptor beta chain showed up many times. Its antigen is as yet unknown. Library preparation for TCR beta used quantitative 5'-RACE with molecular barcodes. TCRdb reprocessed the 5' RACE reads via MiXCR and lists one record per CDR3 protein. The sample lists 200,000 to 250,000 distinct CDR3 sequences, about 10% occurring once. The data were taken from a study of CD8 T cells in ankylosing spondylitis. Overall study findings and caveats: Reactive arthritis synovial fluid and blood previously showed some of these motif variants. Within matched ankylosing spondylitis synovial fluid, disease-linked clones were reportedly significantly enriched.

The receptor was isolated from a male donor with ankylosing spondylitis or in good health (not recorded which). Sequencing used blood, either unsorted or a sorted T cell fraction (not recorded which).

This CDR3 reads CASSSEAAPPRNEQFF. The CDR3 region has the DNA TGCGCCAGCAGCTCGGAGGCGGCTCCCCCTCGCAATGAGCAGTTCTTC. The rearrangement uses TRBV5-1 and TRBJ2-1, with a tentative D call TRBD2 (5 bases). Between the trimmed V and J ends, which lost 3 bases and 6 bases, there was a span of 19 bases. Germline-derived CDR1 and CDR2 are SGHRS and YFSETQ. The length of the CDR3 is 16 residues.